This T cell receptor beta chain emerged from a study of cytomegalovirus exposure and HLA in healthy donors. Across the study: For the approximately 410 genotyped donors, around 76% fell within the Caucasian-associated ancestry cluster. Whole-study findings and limits: The study flagged 150 to 200 TCR beta chains as cytomegalovirus-associated. In a later analysis, a genetic analysis reported fewer productive-TCR N-insertions in an Asian-associated ancestry cluster than the cohort average. In vitro experiments confirmed that a few CMV-associated chains were specific for CMV antigens.

Primers included in the PCR were 60 Vbeta and 13 Jbeta primers. TCRdb's table, derived via immunoSEQ multiplex PCR, lists solely in-frame clones and lacks some. The sample consists of 240,000 or so clones, roughly 82% of them appearing once. This clone was seen a single time. Antigen unknown. Germline V gene data show CDR1 as SEHNR and CDR2 as FQNEAQ (reference sequence). This CDR3 region has 18 residues. The V and J ends lost 5 bases and 1 base, in that order; junction bases with no gene match: 16. What was sequenced was PBMCs. This TCR derives from a woman in her 40s in good health and CMV-seropositive. The chain is built from TRBV7-9 and TRBJ2-7; TRBD2 aligns across 8 bases. As DNA, the CDR3 is TGTGCCAGCAGCCGACCACCCGGGAGGGCGACCCGTTCCTACGAGCAGTACTTC. Its translation is CASSRPPGRATRSYEQYF.